The 29 T cell receptor beta chains below were found in one sample sequenced in a study of blood T cell repertoires in COVID-19. The table came from immunoSEQ multiplex PCR; TCRdb's copy has only in-frame clones and leaves some out. The repertoire holds approximately 69,000 clones, with around 90% as singletons. Sequences were obtained from peripheral blood. The receptors come from a man aged 50-59 years with acute or convalescent COVID-19.

J is TRBJ2-5 and V is TRBV29-1; 8 nucleotides match TRBD1. Germline V gives CDR1 SQVTM, CDR2 ANQGSEA. Unmatched junction bases numbered 14, after V lost 3 bases and J lost 5 bases. The length of the CDR3 is 16 residues. The CDR3 DNA reads as TGCAGCGTTGATAGCATTGCACAGGGGGTGGGTGAGACCCAGTACTTC. This codes for CSVDSIAQGVGETQYF.

The rearrangement joins TRBV3-1 (or the pseudogene TRBV3-2) to TRBJ1-5, with D perhaps matching TRBD1 (6 bases). The CDR3 has 14 residues. CDR1 is LGHDT and CDR2 is YNNKEL in the germline V gene (reference sequence). Deletions cut 2 bases from V and 6 bases from J, with 11 bases between. The CDR3 DNA follows: TGTGCCAGCAGCCAAACAGGGAACTTTCAGCCCCAGCATTTT. It translates to CASSQTGNFQPQHF.

V gene TRBV6-5 combines with J gene TRBJ1-2, with a tentative D call TRBD1 (6 bases). In germline, CDR1 is MNHEY, CDR2 SVGAGI. CDR3 length: 16 residues. V lost 0 bases, J lost 4 bases, and 15 bases lay in between. DNA for the CDR3: TGTGCCAGCAGTTACTCTCGCAGGGGAACTTCCTATGGCTACACCTTC. Encoded protein: CASSYSRRGTSYGYTF.

The chain is built from TRBV9 and TRBJ2-2; 7 positions agree with TRBD1. Germline values: CDR1 SGDLS, CDR2 YYNGEE. V dropped 0 bases and J dropped 3; count of bases not matched to a gene: 5. This CDR3 comprises 16 residues. The CDR3 loop reads CASSVGNRGHTGELFF. The CDR3 DNA reads as TGTGCCAGCAGCGTAGGAAACAGGGGACACACCGGGGAGCTGTTTTTT.

This chain joins TRBV6-5 and TRBJ1-4; tentatively, D is TRBD1 (6 bases). The germline gives CDR1 MNHEY, CDR2 SVGAGI. The CDR3 extends over 15 amino acids. Trimming took off 5 bases at V and 10 bases at J, with 20 bases between the two ends. This CDR3 reads CASSMTGPKDGKLFF. DNA for the CDR3: TGTGCCAGCAGTATGACAGGCCCGAAGGATGGAAAACTGTTTTTT.

The CDR3 sequence is CASGSGSKNTEAFF. CDR3 sequence (DNA): TGTGCCAGCGGAAGCGGCAGTAAGAACACTGAAGCTTTCTTT. This chain links TRBV3-1 (or the pseudogene TRBV3-2) with TRBJ1-1; no clear D. This CDR3 is built from 14 residues. The germline V gene encodes CDR1 LGHDT and CDR2 YNNKEL (reference sequence). Trimming left V 8 bases short and J 1 base short, with 14 bases between.

The chain has TRBV6-1 and TRBJ2-7; 10 bases fit TRBD2. The J segment lost 2 bases and the V segment lost 1 base, leaving 2 bases of the junction unmatched. This CDR3 comprises 15 residues. Per the germline V gene, CDR1 is MNHNS and CDR2 is SASEGT. Here the CDR3 DNA reads TGTGCCAGCAGTGAAGGGACTAGCGGAACCTACGAGCAGTACTTC. Amino acids: CASSEGTSGTYEQYF.

This clone was recorded once. The chain is built from TRBV5-1 and TRBJ2-3, with TRBD2 identical over 7 bases. V lost 0 bases to trimming and J lost 1 base; unmatched junction nucleotides: 2. In germline, CDR1 is SGHRS, CDR2 YFSETQ. This CDR3 is 15 amino acids long. CDR3 loop: CASSLGRGGTDTQYF. The DNA for the CDR3 is TGCGCCAGCAGCTTGGGACGGGGGGGCACAGATACGCAGTATTTT.

This chain connects TRBV19 to TRBJ1-4; the match to TRBD1 covers 7 bases. J gave up 2 bases and V 5 bases, and 5 bases lay outside the gene matches. CDR1 is LNHDA and CDR2 is SQIVND in the germline V gene (reference sequence). CDR3 length: 15 residues. As DNA, the CDR3 is TGTGCCAGTAGTGCCCGACAGGGCACTAATGAAAAACTGTTTTTT. Amino acid sequence: CASSARQGTNEKLFF.

The chain has TRBV7-2 and TRBJ2-5; 12 nucleotides line up with TRBD2. V lost 5 bases, J lost 2 bases, and 6 bases stayed unmatched. The CDR3 runs to 16 residues. The germline CDR1 and CDR2 sequences are SGHTA and FQGNSA. Written as DNA, the CDR3 is TGTGCCAGCAGCGGCCCTAGCGGGGGGGTTCAAGAGACCCAGTACTTC. This codes for CASSGPSGGVQETQYF.

The chain recombines TRBV2 with TRBJ2-3, with TRBD1 as a possible D gene (6 bases). The CDR3 extends over 10 amino acids. Per the germline V gene, CDR1 is SNHLY and CDR2 is FYNNEI. The germline V and J ends were trimmed by 10 bases and 9 bases, with 11 bases remaining between them. CDR3 DNA sequence: TGTGCCATTGGGACACAAACGCAGTATTTT. Translation gives CAIGTQTQYF.

This clone was picked up one time. This chain links TRBV28 with TRBJ1-2, with D possibly being TRBD1 (6 bases). The V end lost 5 bases, the J end lost 8 bases, and 18 bases lay between the germline ends. Germline V gives CDR1 MDHEN, CDR2 SYDVKM. The length of the CDR3 is 14 residues. CDR3 region: CASSTQHQGWGYTF. The DNA for the CDR3 is TGTGCCAGCAGTACCCAACACCAGGGGTGGGGCTACACCTTC.

This clone came up once. The rearrangement joins TRBV5-8 to TRBJ2-3; 8 bases agree with TRBD2. Germline values: CDR1 SGHTS, CDR2 YDEGEE. The CDR3 is made up of 16 amino acids. V gave up 6 bases and J gave up 4 bases; unmatched junction bases: 13. The CDR3 DNA is TGTGCCAGCAACTCACCGGGACTAGGGGTTTCAGATACGCAGTATTTT. Its translation is CASNSPGLGVSDTQYF. Together with reference TRBV5-8 and TRBJ2-3, the CDR3 gives the full variable domain: EAGVTQSPTHLIKTRGQQATLRCSPISGHTSVYWYQQALGLGLQFLLWYDEGEERNRGNFPPRFSGRQFPNYSSELNVNALELEDSALYLCASNSPGLGVSDTQYFGPGTRLTVL.

This chain connects TRBV13 to TRBJ2-7, with TRBD1 identical over 7 bases. Germline trimming cut 5 bases from V and 7 bases from J; bases unmatched to any gene: 8. The germline V gene has CDR1 PRHDT and CDR2 FYEKMQ (reference sequence). The CDR3 extends over 13 amino acids. The CDR3 spells CASSQTGLGEQYF. CDR3 in DNA: TGTGCCAGCAGCCAGACAGGGTTGGGGGAGCAGTACTTC. The complete variable domain, with remaining parts taken from reference TRBV13 and TRBJ2-7, reads AAGVIQSPRHLIKEKRETATLKCYPIPRHDTVYWYQQGPGQDPQFLISFYEKMQSDKGSIPDRFSAQQFSDYHSELNMSSLELGDSALYFCASSQTGLGEQYFGPGTRLTVT.

The chain is built from TRBV12-1 and TRBJ1-2; the table's D call, TRBD1, was not checked against the DNA. TRBV12-1 corresponds to a pseudogene. The CDR3 sequence is 14 residues long. This chain's CDR3 is CASSLRTGCRGYTF. The CDR3 bases are TGTGCCAGCAGCTTAAGGACAGGGTGTCGCGGCTACACCTTC.

The V gene is TRBV6-5, the J gene TRBJ2-7, with D perhaps TRBD2 (5 bases). Trimming left V 2 bases short and J 3 bases short, with 11 bases between. This CDR3 is 14 amino acids long. Germline V gene lookup returns CDR1 MNHEY and CDR2 SVGAGI. For the CDR3, the DNA is TGTGCCAGCAGTTACATGGCGGGCAACTACGAGCAGTACTTC. Its translation: CASSYMAGNYEQYF.

The count of this clone is one. The genes are TRBV10-3 and TRBJ2-5, with 8 bases matching TRBD2. Germline CDR1 is ENHRY and CDR2 is SYGVKD. The CDR3 is made up of 16 amino acids. V was pared by 4 bases and J by 4 bases, with 11 bases of the junction left unmatched. The CDR3 DNA reads as TGTGCCATCAGTGGCGGGGGGTCTAGCGGGCGAGAGACCCAGTACTTC. Translated: CAISGGGSSGRETQYF.

The chain joins TRBV6-1 to TRBJ1-3; perhaps TRBD1 as D (5 bases). CDR3 length: 15 residues. V was trimmed by 3 bases and J by 2 bases, leaving 11 bases between them. Germline V lookup: CDR1 MNHNS, CDR2 SASEGT. The CDR3 loop is CASSDGGRTGNTIYF. DNA for the CDR3: TGTGCCAGCAGTGACGGGGGGAGAACTGGAAACACCATATATTTT.

This rearrangement joins TRBV29-1 to TRBJ2-5; unclear D gene. Germline V gene data show CDR1 as SQVTM and CDR2 as ANQGSEA. The length of the CDR3 is 10 residues. V lost 6 bases to trimming and J lost 7 bases, with 9 bases between them. CDR3 in DNA: TGCAGCGTACTCGCCGGGACCCAGTACTTC. It yields the protein CSVLAGTQYF.

V is TRBV5-1 and J is TRBJ2-1; D call uncertain. Trimming took 2 bases from V and 3 from J, leaving 15 bases between them. This CDR3 is 16 amino acids long. Germline CDR1 and CDR2: SGHRS and YFSETQ. CDR3 DNA sequence: TGCGCCAGCAGCTTTAACAAAAGAATGAACTACAATGAGCAGTTCTTC. Its translation: CASSFNKRMNYNEQFF.

This chain joins TRBV4-2 and TRBJ2-7; 9 positions match TRBD1. With 2 bases clipped from V and 4 bases from J, the junction kept 6 bases outside the gene matches. Germline assignment: CDR1 LGHNA and CDR2 YNFKEQ. The CDR3 sequence is 15 residues long. CDR3 protein: CASSQRRDRAYEQYF. CDR3 nucleotides: TGTGCCAGCAGCCAACGTAGGGACAGGGCATACGAGCAGTACTTC.

The V gene is TRBV29-1, the J gene TRBJ1-2; no clear D gene. Germline CDR1 is SQVTM and CDR2 is ANQGSEA. This CDR3 is 14 amino acids long. The V end was cut by 2 bases, the J end by 2 bases, with 12 bases between. CDR3 amino acids: CSVELGPSNYGYTF. In nucleotides, the CDR3 is TGCAGCGTTGAACTGGGCCCCTCCAACTATGGCTACACCTTC.

The V gene is TRBV6-2 or TRBV6-3, the J gene TRBJ1-2; 9 positions match TRBD1. CDR3 length: 16 amino acids. The V and J ends lost 5 bases and 0 bases, in that order; junction bases with no gene match: 7. Per the germline V gene, CDR1 is MNHEY and CDR2 is SVGEGT. CDR3 loop: CASSHRGRGANYGYTF. CDR3 bases: TGTGCCAGCAGTCACAGGGGGCGCGGGGCTAACTATGGCTACACCTTC.

The chain recombines TRBV9 with TRBJ1-1, with D possibly TRBD1 on 6 matching bases. V shed 2 bases and J shed 0 bases, with 14 bases lying between them. The germline V gene has CDR1 SGDLS and CDR2 YYNGEE. The CDR3 totals 16 residues. CDR3 DNA: TGTGCCAGCAGCGTTGGGACAACTTACATGAACACTGAAGCTTTCTTT. It translates to CASSVGTTYMNTEAFF.

J is TRBJ2-3 and V is TRBV9, with 9 bases that match TRBD1. Losses at the gene ends were 0 bases for V and 6 bases for J; bases not matched to a gene: 5. Germline CDR1 reads SGDLS; CDR2 reads YYNGEE. The CDR3 spans 15 residues. The CDR3 bases are TGTGCCAGCAGCGTAGCCGGACAGGGGAGGGATACGCAGTATTTT. This translates into CASSVAGQGRDTQYF. The full variable domain, completed using reference TRBV9 and TRBJ2-3, is DSGVTQTPKHLITATGQRVTLRCSPRSGDLSVYWYQQSLDQGLQFLIQYYNGEERAKGNILERFSAQQFPDLHSELNLSSLELGDSALYFCASSVAGQGRDTQYFGPGTRLTVL.

This clone was counted a few times. The V call is TRBV11-2, the J call TRBJ2-5; D is possibly TRBD1 (5 bases). The CDR3 is 14 amino acids. Germline CDR1 reads SGHAT; CDR2 reads FQNNGV. The V end lost 5 bases, the J end lost 3 bases, and 13 bases lay between the germline ends. CDR3 amino acids: CASSPMGREETQYF. Here the CDR3 DNA reads TGTGCCAGCAGCCCTATGGGCAGGGAAGAGACCCAGTACTTC.

This clone appeared a single time. This CDR3 reads CASSPDRNKRDTQYF. CDR3 nucleotide sequence: TGCGCCAGCAGCCCGGACAGGAACAAAAGGGATACGCAGTATTTT. V gene TRBV4-1 combines with J gene TRBJ2-3; 7 bases map to TRBD1. The V and J ends lost 4 bases and 6 bases, in that order; junction bases with no gene match: 10. Germline V gene sequence: CDR1 MGHRA, CDR2 YSYEKL. This CDR3 contains 15 residues.

The CDR3 reads CASSLEEGAGVAEAFF. Here the CDR3 DNA reads TGCGCCAGCAGCTTGGAGGAGGGGGCTGGCGTGGCTGAAGCTTTCTTT. V usage is TRBV5-1 and J usage is TRBJ1-1, with 7 bases fitting TRBD1. The V segment lost 0 bases and the J segment 6 bases; nucleotides outside the gene matches: 11. CDR3 length: 16 residues. CDR1 and CDR2 from the germline V gene are SGHRS and YFSETQ. Full variable domain (remainder filled in from reference TRBV5-1 and TRBJ1-1): KAGVTQTPRYLIKTRGQQVTLSCSPISGHRSVSWYQQTPGQGLQFLFEYFSETQRNKGNFPGRFSGRQFSNSRSEMNVSTLELGDSALYLCASSLEEGAGVAEAFFGQGTRLTVV.

The gene calls are TRBV9 and TRBJ2-2, with D hard to call. The CDR3 length is 12 residues. The germline CDR1 and CDR2 sequences are SGDLS and YYNGEE. The germline V and J ends were trimmed by 4 bases and 3 bases, with 4 bases remaining between them. This CDR3 reads CASSPYTGELFF. The DNA for the CDR3 is TGTGCCAGCAGCCCATACACCGGGGAGCTGTTTTTT.